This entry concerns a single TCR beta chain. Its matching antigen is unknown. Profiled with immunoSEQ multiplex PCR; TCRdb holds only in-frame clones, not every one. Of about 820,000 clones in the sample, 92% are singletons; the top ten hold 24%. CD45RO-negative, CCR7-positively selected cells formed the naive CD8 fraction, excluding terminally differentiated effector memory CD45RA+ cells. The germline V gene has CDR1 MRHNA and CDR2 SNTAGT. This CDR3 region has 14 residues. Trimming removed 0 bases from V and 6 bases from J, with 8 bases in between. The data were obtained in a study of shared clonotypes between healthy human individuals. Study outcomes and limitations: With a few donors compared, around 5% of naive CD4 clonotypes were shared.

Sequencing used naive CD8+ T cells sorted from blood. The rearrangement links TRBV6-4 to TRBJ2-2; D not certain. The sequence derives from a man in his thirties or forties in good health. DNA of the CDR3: TGTGCCAGCAGTGACTCTCCATGGTCCGGGGAGCTGTTTTTT. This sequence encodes CASSDSPWSGELFF.